The sequence of this T cell receptor (beta chain) was determined in a study of shared clonotypes between healthy human individuals. Donors included only healthy HIV-negative adults lacking recent acute infections or vaccinations. Splitting the CD4+ cells yielded a CD45RA+ naive subset and a CD45RA-negative memory subset. Germline-derived CDR1 and CDR2 are MNHNY and SVGAGI (reference sequence). The CDR3 totals 15 residues. Unmatched junction bases numbered 19, after V lost 5 bases and J lost 12 bases. Overall study results and limits: Sharing across several donors was seen in approximately 5.2% of naive CD4 clonotypes.

TCRdb's copy holds only in-frame clones and misses some; the assay was immunoSEQ multiplex PCR. The sample has 2 million to 2.5 million clones; approximately 90% are singletons. Worth noting for this clone: What it recognizes is unknown.

The chain uses TRBV6-6 and TRBJ2-7; 7 bases align to TRBD1. Sequencing used naive CD4+ T cells from PBMCs. Subset meaning: CD45RA+ positively selected. The receptor comes from a man between 18 and 29 years old in good health. Some clones in this sample may be carry-over from other donors' samples. This CDR3 reads CASSQTPSGTEYRYF. The CDR3 DNA reads as TGTGCCAGCAGTCAAACACCGTCCGGGACAGAATATCGGTACTTC.